This T cell receptor (beta chain) was captured by sequencing in a study of cytomegalovirus exposure and HLA in healthy donors. Study in general: Out of 180 million or so T cells, an earlier analysis found 117 million unique TCR beta sequences in total. Unique TCRs from HLA-typed donors, roughly 89 million of them, were held in an early data release.

Study-wide results and caveats: Presence/absence analyses assumed roughly uniform sequencing depth across donors, which may not hold.

J lost 7 bases, V lost 3 bases, and 7 bases had no gene match. CDR3 length equals 15 residues. Germline assignment: CDR1 LNHDA and CDR2 SQIVND (reference sequence). With regard to this clone: Its antigen is currently unknown.

A multiplex PCR was run with 60 Vbeta primers and 13 Jbeta primers. Original methodology: An analysis that came later counted roughly 80 million unique TCR beta chains, approximately 12 million shared. Clones were sequenced by immunoSEQ multiplex PCR, and TCRdb holds only the in-frame ones, with some missing. The V and J calls and the clone size are those of that table, but D and trimming were determined from the DNA. The sample contains over 100,000 clones, around 76% of which appear only once. Sequencing was performed on PBMCs. The rearrangement joins TRBV19 to TRBJ2-7; 12 bases line up with TRBD1. This clonotype originated in a woman in her forties in good health and CMV-seropositive. The CDR3 spells CASSITGTGGAEQYF. The DNA for the CDR3 is TGTGCCAGTAGTATTACCGGGACAGGGGGCGCGGAGCAGTACTTC.